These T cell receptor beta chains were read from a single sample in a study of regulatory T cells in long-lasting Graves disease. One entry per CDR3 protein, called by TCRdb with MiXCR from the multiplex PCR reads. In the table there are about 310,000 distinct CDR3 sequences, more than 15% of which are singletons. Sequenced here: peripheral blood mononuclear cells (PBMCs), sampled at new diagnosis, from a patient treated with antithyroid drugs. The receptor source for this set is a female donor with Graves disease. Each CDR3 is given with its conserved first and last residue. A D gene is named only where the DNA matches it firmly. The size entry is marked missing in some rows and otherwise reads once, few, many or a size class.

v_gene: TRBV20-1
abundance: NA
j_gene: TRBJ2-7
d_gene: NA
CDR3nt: TGCAGTGCTAGAGGGGCCAGGGCTATTGATGAGCAGTACTTC
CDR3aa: CSARGARAIDEQYF

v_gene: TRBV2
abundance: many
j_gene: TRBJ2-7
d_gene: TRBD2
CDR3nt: TGTGCCAGCAGTTGGGAGGGAACCTACGAGCAGTACTTC
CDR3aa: CASSWEGTYEQYF

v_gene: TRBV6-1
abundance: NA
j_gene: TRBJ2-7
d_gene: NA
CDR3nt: TGTGCCAGCAGTCGGACAGCCCTTCGACCCTACGAGCAGTACTTC
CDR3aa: CASSRTALRPYEQYF

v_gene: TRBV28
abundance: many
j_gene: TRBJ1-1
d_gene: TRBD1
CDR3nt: TGTGCCAGCAGTCCCACACCCCAGGACAGGGAGCGGGTGAAAGCTTTCTTT
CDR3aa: CASSPTPQDRERVKAFF

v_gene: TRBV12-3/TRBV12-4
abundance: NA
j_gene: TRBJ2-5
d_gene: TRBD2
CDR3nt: TGTGCCAGCAGTTTCGTAGCGGGAGTTTCAGAGACCCAGTACTTC
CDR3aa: CASSFVAGVSETQYF

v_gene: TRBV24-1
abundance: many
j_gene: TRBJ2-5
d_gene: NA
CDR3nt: TGTGCCACCAGTAAGGGTCCTGACTTCATACACCAAGAGACCCAGTACTTC
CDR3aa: CATSKGPDFIHQETQYF

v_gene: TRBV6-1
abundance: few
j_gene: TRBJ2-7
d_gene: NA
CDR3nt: TGTGCCAGCACCTCACTAGCCGACCAAGGGGAGCAGTACTTC
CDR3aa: CASTSLADQGEQYF

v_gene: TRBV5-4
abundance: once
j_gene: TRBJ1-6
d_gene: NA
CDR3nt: TGTGCCAGCAGCTTGGGGGGGGCGGAATATTCACCCCTCCACTTT
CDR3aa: CASSLGGAEYSPLHF

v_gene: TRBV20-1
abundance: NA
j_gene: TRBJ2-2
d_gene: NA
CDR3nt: TGCAGTGCTTTCCGGGCCAACACCGGGGAGCTGTTTTTT
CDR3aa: CSAFRANTGELFF

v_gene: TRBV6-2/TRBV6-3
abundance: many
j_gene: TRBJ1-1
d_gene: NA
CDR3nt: TGTGCCAGCAGTTACCCTCTTCGGGGGGCTGGCACTGAAGCTTTCTTT
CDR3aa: CASSYPLRGAGTEAFF

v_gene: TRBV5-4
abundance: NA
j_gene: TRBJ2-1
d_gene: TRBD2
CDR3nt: TGTGCCAGCAGCTTCGGGACTAGCGGGAGTTCATTC
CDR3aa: CASSFGTSGSSF

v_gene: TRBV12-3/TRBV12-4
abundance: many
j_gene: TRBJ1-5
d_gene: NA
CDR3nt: TGTGCCAGCAGTTTTGGGACCCAGAGCTCCAATCAGCCCCAGCATTTT
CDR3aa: CASSFGTQSSNQPQHF

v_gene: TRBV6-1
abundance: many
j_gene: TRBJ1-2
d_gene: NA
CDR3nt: TGTGCCAGCACCTTACGGAAGAGGAGTAACTATGGCTACACCTTC
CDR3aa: CASTLRKRSNYGYTF

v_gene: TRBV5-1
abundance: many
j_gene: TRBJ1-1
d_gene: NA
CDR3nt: TGTGCCAGCAGCTTCGCGACCCCGAACACTGAAGCTTTCTTT
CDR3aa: CASSFATPNTEAFF

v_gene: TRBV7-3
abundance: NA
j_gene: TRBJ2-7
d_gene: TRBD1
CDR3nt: TGTGCCAGCAGTCCCACCCCCGGGACAGGGGTCGTTTACGAGCAGTACTTC
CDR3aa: CASSPTPGTGVVYEQYF

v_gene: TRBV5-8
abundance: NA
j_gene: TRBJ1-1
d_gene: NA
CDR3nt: TGTGCCAGCAGCGGGGGACCAGCTCGGGGGGGCACTGAAGCTTTCTTT
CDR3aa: CASSGGPARGGTEAFF

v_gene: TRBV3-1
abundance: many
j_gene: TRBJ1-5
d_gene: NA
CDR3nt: TGTGCCAGCAGCCAAGAAAGGGGGGGTCAGCCCCAGCATTTT
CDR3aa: CASSQERGGQPQHF

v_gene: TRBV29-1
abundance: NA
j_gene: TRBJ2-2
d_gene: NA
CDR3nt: TGCAGCGTTGAAGGGACGCCGAACACCGGGGAGCTGTTTTTT
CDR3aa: CSVEGTPNTGELFF

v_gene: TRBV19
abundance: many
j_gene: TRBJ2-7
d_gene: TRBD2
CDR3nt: TGTGCCAGTAGTATCGGGTGGCTAGCGGGAGCCTACGAGCAGTACTTC
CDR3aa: CASSIGWLAGAYEQYF

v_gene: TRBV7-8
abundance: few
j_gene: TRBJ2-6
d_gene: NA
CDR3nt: TGTGCCAGCAGCTTAGCGTCCGCGGGGCCAGGGGCCAACGTCCTGACTTTC
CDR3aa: CASSLASAGPGANVLTF

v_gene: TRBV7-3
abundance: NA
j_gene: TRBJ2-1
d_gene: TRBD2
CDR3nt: TGTGCCAGCAGCTTATGGGCTAGCGGAGCTATCTCCTACGATGAGCAGTTCTTC
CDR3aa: CASSLWASGAISYDEQFF

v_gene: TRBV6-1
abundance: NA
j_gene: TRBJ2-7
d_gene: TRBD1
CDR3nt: TGTGCCAGCAGTACCCCGGACAGGGTATCCTACGAGCAGTACTTC
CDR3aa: CASSTPDRVSYEQYF

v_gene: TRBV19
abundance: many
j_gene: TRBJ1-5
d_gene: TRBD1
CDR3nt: TGTGCCAGTAGTCTGGGGCCGGACAGGGGAAGACAGCCCCAGCATTTT
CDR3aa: CASSLGPDRGRQPQHF

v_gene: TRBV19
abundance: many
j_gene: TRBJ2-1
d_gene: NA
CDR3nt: TGTGCCAGTAGTCCCCGGGCGCTGAGCTCCTACAATGAGCAGTTCTTC
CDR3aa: CASSPRALSSYNEQFF

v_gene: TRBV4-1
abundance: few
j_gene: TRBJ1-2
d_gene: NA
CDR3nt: TGCGCCAGCAGCAACCGACACCCAGGGGATGGCTACACCTTC
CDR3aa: CASSNRHPGDGYTF

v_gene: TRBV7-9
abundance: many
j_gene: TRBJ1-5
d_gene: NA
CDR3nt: TGTGCCAGCAGCTTAGTACAGGGCGACTATAGCAATCAGCCCCAGCATTTT
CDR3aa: CASSLVQGDYSNQPQHF

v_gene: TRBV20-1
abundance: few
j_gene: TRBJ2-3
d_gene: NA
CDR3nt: TGCAGTGCTAGAGCGGACCTCCAGACGAGCACAGATACGCAGTATTTT
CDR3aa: CSARADLQTSTDTQYF

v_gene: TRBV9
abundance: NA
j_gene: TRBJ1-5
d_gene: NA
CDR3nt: TGTGCCAGCAGCGCCGGGATTTTGGGCAATCAGCCCCAGCATTTT
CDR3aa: CASSAGILGNQPQHF

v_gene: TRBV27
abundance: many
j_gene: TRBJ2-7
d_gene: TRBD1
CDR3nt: TGTGCCAGCAACGGACAGGGGGCGACCTACGAGCAGTACTTC
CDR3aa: CASNGQGATYEQYF

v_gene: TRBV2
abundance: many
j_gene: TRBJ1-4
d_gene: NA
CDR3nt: TGTGCCAGCAAAGTTAGAGCGCCAACGACAGCGAGTACTGAAAAACTGTTTTTT
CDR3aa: CASKVRAPTTASTEKLFF

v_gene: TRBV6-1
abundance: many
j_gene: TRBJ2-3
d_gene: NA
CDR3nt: TGTGCCACCGCACGTAGGAGCCAGCTTACACAGAATACGCAGTATTTT
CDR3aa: CATARRSQLTQNTQYF

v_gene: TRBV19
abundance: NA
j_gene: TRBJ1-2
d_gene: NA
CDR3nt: TGTGCCAGTTGCCCTCGTAGGCTCGCTACTAATGGCTACACCTTC
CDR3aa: CASCPRRLATNGYTF

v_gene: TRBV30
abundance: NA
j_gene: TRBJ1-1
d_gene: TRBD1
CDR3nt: TGTGCCTGCAGGGACAGTTCTTACACTGAAGCTTTCTTT
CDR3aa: CACRDSSYTEAFF

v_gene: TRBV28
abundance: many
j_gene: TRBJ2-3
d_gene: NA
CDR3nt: TGTGCCAGCACGGAGACCAGCCTTACGCAGTATTTT
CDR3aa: CASTETSLTQYF

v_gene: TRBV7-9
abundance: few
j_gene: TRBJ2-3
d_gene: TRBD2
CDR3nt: TGTGCCAGCAGCGGCTGGACTAGCGGTCGCACAGATACGCAGTATTTT
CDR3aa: CASSGWTSGRTDTQYF

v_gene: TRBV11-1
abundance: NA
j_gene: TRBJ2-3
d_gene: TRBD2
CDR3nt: TGTGCCAGCAGCCCCCCCGGGCTAGCGGGAGGGCCAGATACGCAGTATTTT
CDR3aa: CASSPPGLAGGPDTQYF

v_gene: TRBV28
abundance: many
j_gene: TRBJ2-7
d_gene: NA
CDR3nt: TGTGCCAGTCGGACAGCCTCCTACGAGCAGTACTTC
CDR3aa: CASRTASYEQYF

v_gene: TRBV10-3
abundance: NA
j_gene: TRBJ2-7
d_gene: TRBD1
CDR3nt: TGTGCCACCGAGGAACAGGGGAAGGGCGAGCAGTACTTC
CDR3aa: CATEEQGKGEQYF

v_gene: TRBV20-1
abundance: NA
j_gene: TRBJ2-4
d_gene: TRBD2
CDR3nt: TGCAGTGCTGATTCCGGGACTAGCGGGAGTGTAAAAAACATTCAGTACTTC
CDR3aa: CSADSGTSGSVKNIQYF

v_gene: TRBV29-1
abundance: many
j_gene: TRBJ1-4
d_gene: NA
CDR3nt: TGCAGCGTGGCAGACGCAACTAATGAAAAACTGTTTTTT
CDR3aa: CSVADATNEKLFF

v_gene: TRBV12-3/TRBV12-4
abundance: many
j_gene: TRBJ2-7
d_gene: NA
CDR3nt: TGTGCCAGCAGTCCACCCCCCCTTGGGAGCGAGCAGTACTTC
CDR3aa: CASSPPPLGSEQYF

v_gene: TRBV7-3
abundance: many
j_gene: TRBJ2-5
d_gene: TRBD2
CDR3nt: TGTGCCAGCAGCTTAATGGCGGGAGGGCCTAGGGAGACCCAGTACTTC
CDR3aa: CASSLMAGGPRETQYF

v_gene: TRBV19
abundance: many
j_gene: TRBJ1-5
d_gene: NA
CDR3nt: TGTGCCAGTACGTCGTCAGGGGCAGTGGCTCAGCCCCAGCATTTT
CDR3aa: CASTSSGAVAQPQHF

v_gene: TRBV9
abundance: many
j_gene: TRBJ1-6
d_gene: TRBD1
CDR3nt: TGTGCCAGCAGCTCCGGGGTTGCAGGGGGTACCTATAATTCACCCCTCCACTTT
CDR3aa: CASSSGVAGGTYNSPLHF

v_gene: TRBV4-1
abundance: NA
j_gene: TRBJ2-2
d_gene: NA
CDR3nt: TGCGCCAGCAGCCAGGTCGGCGCAACTATTAGCGGAGCGAACACCGGGGAGCTGTTTTTT
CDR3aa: CASSQVGATISGANTGELFF

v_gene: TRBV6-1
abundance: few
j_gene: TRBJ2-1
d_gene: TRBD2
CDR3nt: TGTGCCAGCAGAGGACTAGCGGGAGGAATTGCGACCTACAATGAGCAGTTCTTC
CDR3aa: CASRGLAGGIATYNEQFF

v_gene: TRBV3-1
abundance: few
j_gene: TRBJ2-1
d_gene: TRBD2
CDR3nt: TGTGCCAGCAGCCAAGTCGTAAGCGGGAGTGATAATGAGCAGTTCTTC
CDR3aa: CASSQVVSGSDNEQFF

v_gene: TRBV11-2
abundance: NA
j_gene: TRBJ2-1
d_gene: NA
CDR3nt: TGTGCCAGCAGAGAAAACGGCAATGAGCAGTTCTTC
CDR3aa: CASRENGNEQFF

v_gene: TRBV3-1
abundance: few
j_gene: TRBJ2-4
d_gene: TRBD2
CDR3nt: TGTGCCAGCAGCCAAGATTTAGCGGGAGAGTCTGCCAAAAACATTCAGTACTTC
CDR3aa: CASSQDLAGESAKNIQYF

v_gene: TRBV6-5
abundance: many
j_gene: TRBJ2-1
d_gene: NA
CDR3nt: TGTGCCAGCAGTTACGTTCTTGGGCTAAACTCCTACAATGAGCAGTTCTTC
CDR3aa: CASSYVLGLNSYNEQFF

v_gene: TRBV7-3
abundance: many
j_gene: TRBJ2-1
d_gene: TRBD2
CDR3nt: TGTGCCAGCAGCCCTCGGACTAGCGGGACCTACAATGAGCAGTTCTTC
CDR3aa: CASSPRTSGTYNEQFF

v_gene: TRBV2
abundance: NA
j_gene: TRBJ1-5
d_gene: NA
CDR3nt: TGTGCCAGCAGTTACTCGGCTGGGAGCGGACAGCCCCAGCATTTT
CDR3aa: CASSYSAGSGQPQHF

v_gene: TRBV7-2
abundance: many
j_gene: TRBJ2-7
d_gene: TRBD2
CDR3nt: TGTGCCAGCAGCTCGAGAGGGCTAGCGGGAGTCTCCCTCTACGAGCAGTACTTC
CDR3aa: CASSSRGLAGVSLYEQYF

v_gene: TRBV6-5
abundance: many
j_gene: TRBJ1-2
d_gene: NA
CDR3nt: TGTGCCAGCAGTTACGGGGGAGGTGGCTACACCTTC
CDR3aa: CASSYGGGGYTF

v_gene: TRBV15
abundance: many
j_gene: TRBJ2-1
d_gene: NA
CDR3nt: TGTGCCACCAGCAGAGATGCGGGGACAGTCAATGAGCAGTTCTTC
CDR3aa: CATSRDAGTVNEQFF